This record covers a single T cell receptor (beta chain). Its antigen is as yet unknown. These data come from a study of OX40 agonist ivuxolimab in advanced cancers. Study context: In this trial design, patients received ivuxolimab intravenously at 0.01 to 10 mg/kg every 2 weeks. Study results and caveats: Among the lowest peripheral clonal expansion occurred in 0.1-3.0 mg/kg partial responders.

Assay used: immunoSEQ multiplex PCR; TCRdb lists only in-frame clones, some missing. The sample yields about 53,000 clones, more than 70% seen once. The CDR3 extends over 15 amino acids. Trimming pared 2 bases from V and 1 base from J, leaving 11 bases between. Germline V gene data show CDR1 as SGHRS and CDR2 as YFSETQ. The origin of this receptor is an adult with an advanced solid tumor such as melanoma, head and neck, liver or kidney cancer. The chain carries TRBV5-1 and TRBJ2-3; D possibly corresponds to TRBD2 (6 bases). Sample: CD4+ or CD8+ T cells sorted from blood, taken in a trial of the OX40 agonist ivuxolimab. Here the CDR3 reads CASSFLRERTDTQYF. The CDR3 nucleotides read TGCGCCAGCAGCTTCCTACGGGAGCGCACAGATACGCAGTATTTT.